This T cell receptor (beta chain) is drawn from a study of blood T cell repertoires in COVID-19. As for the study in general: In each case, the material was cDNA or gDNA derived from T cells, B-cell-depleted T cells, or PBMCs.

The assay was immunoSEQ multiplex PCR, and TCRdb's table has in-frame clones only and misses some. The sample has under 450,000 clones; around 88% are singletons. The CDR3 is 15 residues long. Germline assignment: CDR1 LNHDA and CDR2 SQIVND (reference sequence). The junction had 11 bases not matched to a gene; V was cut back by 5 bases and J by 6 bases. The sample comprised peripheral blood. The chain employs TRBV19 and TRBJ1-2; 8 bases fit TRBD1. The sequence derives from a woman aged 55-75 years with COVID-19, enrolled during active disease. Here the CDR3 reads CASSVGGTGDNGYTF. The CDR3 nucleotides are TGTGCCAGTAGTGTAGGAGGGACAGGAGATAATGGCTACACCTTC.